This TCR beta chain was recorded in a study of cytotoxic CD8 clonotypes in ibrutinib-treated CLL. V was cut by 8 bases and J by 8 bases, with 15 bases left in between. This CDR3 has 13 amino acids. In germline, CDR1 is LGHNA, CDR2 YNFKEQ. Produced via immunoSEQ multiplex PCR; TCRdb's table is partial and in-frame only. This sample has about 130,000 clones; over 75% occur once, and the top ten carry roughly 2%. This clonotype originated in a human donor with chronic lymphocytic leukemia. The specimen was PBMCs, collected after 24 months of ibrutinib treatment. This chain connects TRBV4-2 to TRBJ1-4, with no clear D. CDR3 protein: CASGDGPREKLFF. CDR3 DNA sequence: TGTGCCAGCGGCGACGGTCCGAGGGAAAAACTGTTTTTT.